The 28 T cell receptor beta chains reported below all come from one sample, sequenced in a study of cytomegalovirus exposure and HLA in healthy donors. Assay: immunoSEQ multiplex PCR; the TCRdb copy retains only in-frame clones and omits some. The sample includes 130,000 to 150,000 clones, about 91% of them seen just once. Sequenced sample: PBMCs. The receptors shown here come from a woman aged 18-30 years in good health and CMV-seropositive.

The J gene is TRBJ2-7, the V gene TRBV18, with a possible D match to TRBD2 (7 bases). The CDR3 has 13 residues. Trimming removed 0 bases at V and 6 bases at J, with 9 bases between. Germline assignment: CDR1 KGHSH and CDR2 LQKENI. CDR3: CASSPPGGGEQYF. CDR3 DNA: TGTGCCAGCTCACCACCAGGGGGGGGCGAGCAGTACTTC.

This clone was seen just once. The chain is built from TRBV5-6 and TRBJ2-7, with 9 bases aligning to TRBD2. Germline CDR1 reads SGHDT; CDR2 reads YYEEEE. This CDR3 spans 15 amino acids. Trimming cost V 4 bases and J 0 bases; bases outside gene matches: 5. CDR3 in amino acids: CASSAGLASSYEQYF. The DNA for the CDR3 is TGTGCCAGCAGCGCAGGACTAGCGAGCTCCTACGAGCAGTACTTC.

Comment on this clone: At one end the junction does not follow the germline gene, possibly because of a read error. This rearrangement joins TRBV5-4 to TRBJ1-6; 9 bases fit TRBD1. The CDR3 extends over 15 amino acids. Looked up from germline, CDR1 is SGHNT and CDR2 is YYREEE (reference sequence). CDR3 coding DNA: TGTGCCAGCAGCTCCCAAGGACAGGGGAATTTACCCCTCCACTTT. Translated, it gives CASSSQGQGNLPLHF. The variable domain in full, completed from reference TRBV5-4 and TRBJ1-6, reads ETGVTQSPTHLIKTRGQQVTLRCSSQSGHNTVSWYQQALGQGPQFIFQYYREEENGRGNFPPRFSGLQFPNYSSELNVNALELDDSALYLCASSSQGQGNLPLHFGNGTRLTVT.

The V and J genes are TRBV27 and TRBJ1-6; D perhaps matches TRBD1 (5 bases). The CDR3 extends over 15 amino acids. Trimming shortened V by 5 bases and J by 3 bases, and 11 bases separated the two germline ends. Germline V lookup: CDR1 MNHEY, CDR2 SMNVEV (reference sequence). DNA of the CDR3: TGTGCCAGCAGTGAACGGGGGTACTATAATTCACCCCTCCACTTT. Its protein product is CASSERGYYNSPLHF.

The chain couples TRBV6-1 to TRBJ1-4; D not certain. CDR3 length: 18 amino acids. Germline V CDR1 and CDR2: MNHNS, SASEGT. Trimming stripped 4 bases from V and 4 bases from J, with 22 bases between. CDR3 region: CASSGLQSRREVNEKLFF. The CDR3 nucleotides are TGTGCCAGCAGTGGGCTACAGAGCCGCCGTGAAGTTAATGAAAAACTGTTTTTT.

The chain combines TRBV5-1 with TRBJ2-5, with D perhaps TRBD1 (6 bases). Per germline, CDR1 SGHRS and CDR2 YFSETQ. This CDR3 is built from 14 residues. Trimming stripped 3 bases from V and 1 base from J, with 10 bases between. CDR3 coding DNA: TGCGCCAGCAGCTGGGGGCGGGCCCAAGAGACCCAGTACTTC. This codes for CASSWGRAQETQYF.

The V call is TRBV28, the J call TRBJ1-5; 7 bases map to TRBD1. From germline, CDR1 is MDHEN and CDR2 SYDVKM. The CDR3 has 15 residues. The V gene end was trimmed by 3 bases and the J gene end by 4 bases; junction bases not matched to a gene: 6. CDR3 sequence reads: CASSLLQGTNQPQHF. The CDR3 DNA follows: TGTGCCAGCAGTTTGTTACAGGGGACAAATCAGCCCCAGCATTTT.

The chain combines TRBV19 with TRBJ2-3; TRBD2 is a possible D gene (6 bases). Germline CDR1 is LNHDA and CDR2 is SQIVND (reference sequence). Deletions cut 6 bases from V and 2 bases from J, with 21 bases between. The CDR3 loop spans 17 amino acids. CDR3 sequence (DNA): TGTGCCAGTAGCCCGAGGTTGATAGCGGTTAACACAGATACGCAGTATTTT. This codes for CASSPRLIAVNTDTQYF.

V usage is TRBV27 and J usage is TRBJ2-7, with D perhaps matching TRBD2 (5 bases). Trimming stripped 3 bases from V and 6 bases from J, with 21 bases between. The CDR3 extends over 16 amino acids. Germline CDR1 is MNHEY and CDR2 is SMNVEV (reference sequence). The CDR3 nucleotides are TGTGCCAGCAGTTTCTCGGGATCCAGAAGACCCGGCGAGCAGTACTTC. Encoded protein: CASSFSGSRRPGEQYF.

CDR3 coding DNA: TGCGCCAGCAGGAATACAGCGGGCCCGAACACCGGGGAGCTGTTTTTT. It codes for CASRNTAGPNTGELFF. The V call is TRBV5-1, the J call TRBJ2-2; maybe TRBD2 (6 bases). V was pared by 5 bases and J by 0 bases, with 14 bases between. CDR1 is SGHRS and CDR2 is YFSETQ in the germline V gene. CDR3 length: 16 amino acids.

The chain joins TRBV5-1 to TRBJ1-6, with D perhaps TRBD1 (6 bases). Looked up from germline, CDR1 is SGHRS and CDR2 is YFSETQ. CDR3 length: 16 residues. Trimming cost V 0 bases and J 8 bases, with 15 bases left between them. CDR3: CASSLVRGGADSPLHF. The CDR3 DNA reads as TGCGCCAGCAGCTTGGTTCGGGGGGGCGCCGATTCACCCCTCCACTTT.

The chain links TRBV5-1 to TRBJ1-3, with 7 bases identical to TRBD1. Germline V gene lookup returns CDR1 SGHRS and CDR2 YFSETQ. V lost 4 bases and J lost 0; bases outside the gene matches: 7. The CDR3 is 16 residues long. CDR3 sequence (DNA): TGCGCCAGCAGCAGCGGACAGGCGAGCTCTGGAAACACCATATATTTT. Translation gives CASSSGQASSGNTIYF.

The chain has TRBV27 and TRBJ1-2; D is possibly TRBD1 (6 bases). Trimming removed 0 bases from V and 7 bases from J, with 21 bases in between. The CDR3 runs to 17 residues. Germline lookup yields CDR1 MNHEY and CDR2 SMNVEV (reference sequence). CDR3 bases: TGTGCCAGCAGTTTATCTTTCGAGGACAGAGGTTCTGGTGGCTACACCTTC. Amino acid sequence: CASSLSFEDRGSGGYTF.

The V call is TRBV5-1, the J call TRBJ2-5, with TRBD2 as a possible D gene (6 bases). Trimming left V 0 bases short and J 3 bases short, with 12 bases between. From germline, CDR1 is SGHRS and CDR2 YFSETQ. This CDR3 region has 15 residues. CDR3 sequence reads: CASSLAGQREETQYF. The CDR3 nucleotides are TGCGCCAGCAGCTTGGCGGGGCAGCGGGAAGAGACCCAGTACTTC.

V and J are TRBV18 and TRBJ1-6, with TRBD1 matching over 7 bases. The J segment lost 10 bases and the V segment lost 4 bases, leaving 13 bases of the junction unmatched. There are 16 residues in the CDR3. Germline CDR1 KGHSH, CDR2 LQKENI. CDR3 sequence reads: CASSQTDRSGGSPLHF. DNA for the CDR3: TGTGCCAGCTCACAGACGGACAGGTCTGGCGGATCACCCCTCCACTTT.

The CDR3 reads CASSRSGLAGGQNEQFF. The CDR3 DNA follows: TGTGCCAGCAGTCGCTCGGGACTAGCGGGAGGCCAAAATGAGCAGTTCTTC. The chain is built from TRBV28 and TRBJ2-1; 15 nucleotides match TRBD2. This CDR3 has 17 residues. Per the germline V gene, CDR1 is MDHEN and CDR2 is SYDVKM. The J segment lost 7 bases and the V segment lost 5 bases, leaving 9 bases of the junction unmatched.

The chain has TRBV6-1 and TRBJ1-6; TRBD1 agrees at 7 bases. CDR1 is MNHNS, CDR2 SASEGT, per germline. After removal of 4 bases from V and 7 bases from J, the junction contained 7 bases not matched to a gene. CDR3 length: 15 amino acids. The CDR3 spells CASSVDRLGNSPLHF. CDR3 nucleotide sequence: TGTGCCAGCAGTGTGGACAGGCTGGGGAATTCACCCCTCCACTTT.

The chain has TRBV4-1 and TRBJ1-1, with TRBD1 matching 8 bases. This CDR3 contains 14 residues. The V and J ends lost 4 bases and 3 bases, in that order; junction bases with no gene match: 4. Germline-derived CDR1 and CDR2 are MGHRA and YSYEKL. The CDR3 sequence: CASSPRQGHTEAFF. The CDR3 coding sequence is TGCGCCAGCAGCCCTAGACAGGGGCACACTGAAGCTTTCTTT.

The table lists this clone with a count of one. This chain uses TRBV29-1 with TRBJ2-7; 7 positions agree with TRBD1. V gave up 3 bases and J gave up 6 bases; unmatched junction bases: 8. Germline V lookup: CDR1 SQVTM, CDR2 ANQGSEA. CDR3 length equals 13 residues. As DNA, the CDR3 is TGCAGCGTTGAGTGGGGCAGGGGGAGCGAGCAGTACTTC. It yields the protein CSVEWGRGSEQYF.

V is TRBV27 and J is TRBJ2-3; 7 bases align to TRBD2. The CDR3 loop spans 14 amino acids. V lost 7 bases, J lost 4 bases, and 8 bases stayed unmatched. Germline-derived CDR1 and CDR2 are MNHEY and SMNVEV (reference sequence). Here the CDR3 DNA reads TGTGCCAGCACTCACGGCGGGAGTGCAGATACGCAGTATTTT. Its protein product is CASTHGGSADTQYF.

The DNA of the CDR3 is TGTGCCAGCAGCCCCACGGGAAGCTCCTATAATTCACCCCTCCACTTT. Its protein product is CASSPTGSSYNSPLHF. The chain has TRBV5-6 and TRBJ1-6; D not resolved. This CDR3 contains 16 residues. The V and J ends lost 4 bases and 0 bases respectively, with 11 bases between them. The germline CDR1 and CDR2 sequences are SGHDT and YYEEEE. Looking up the rest from reference TRBV5-6 and TRBJ1-6 gives the full variable domain: DAGVTQSPTHLIKTRGQQVTLRCSPKSGHDTVSWYQQALGQGPQFIFQYYEEEERQRGNFPDRFSGHQFPNYSSELNVNALLLGDSALYLCASSPTGSSYNSPLHFGNGTRLTVT.

This chain links TRBV9 with TRBJ1-6, with TRBD1 identical over 7 bases. Germline CDR1 is SGDLS and CDR2 is YYNGEE. Losses at the gene ends were 3 bases for V and 8 bases for J; bases not matched to a gene: 8. The CDR3 is 15 amino acids. The CDR3 here is CASSAGTANYSPLHF. The CDR3 DNA sequence: TGTGCCAGCAGCGCGGGGACAGCGAATTATTCACCCCTCCACTTT.

With regard to this clone: The same CDR3 also results from other DNA sequences found in this sample. The chain employs TRBV27 and TRBJ2-1; 7 bases agree with TRBD2. CDR3 length equals 14 residues. V was pared by 7 bases and J by 0 bases, with 3 bases of the junction left unmatched. CDR1 is MNHEY, CDR2 SMNVEV, per germline (reference sequence). The CDR3 DNA reads as TGTGCCAGCAAGCGGGGAAGCTCCTACAATGAGCAGTTCTTC. Amino acid sequence: CASKRGSSYNEQFF.

This clone has only one observation. This chain connects TRBV19 to TRBJ2-5, with D uncertain. Germline CDR1 reads LNHDA; CDR2 reads SQIVND (reference sequence). The CDR3 runs to 14 residues. Between the trimmed V and J ends, which lost 7 bases and 0 bases, there was a span of 12 bases. The CDR3 DNA is TGTGCCAGTAATATCGAGCTGTACCAAGAGACCCAGTACTTC. Translating it yields CASNIELYQETQYF.

The chain joins TRBV13 to TRBJ2-1; 11 positions match TRBD2. Germline V gene lookup returns CDR1 PRHDT and CDR2 FYEKMQ (reference sequence). The CDR3 covers 17 residues. The V gene end was trimmed by 4 bases and the J gene end by 0 bases; junction bases not matched to a gene: 5. Here the CDR3 DNA reads TGTGCCAGCAGCTCCTACCTAGCGGGAGGCTCCTACAATGAGCAGTTCTTC. Translated, it gives CASSSYLAGGSYNEQFF.

The chain recombines TRBV2 with TRBJ1-6; tentatively, D is TRBD1 (5 bases). Trimming cost V 7 bases and J 14 bases, with 15 bases left between them. The CDR3 is 12 amino acids. Germline V gene data show CDR1 as SNHLY and CDR2 as FYNNEI. CDR3 coding DNA: TGTGCCAGCAATGAGGGGACTAAGGCCCTCCACTTT. This gives the protein CASNEGTKALHF.

The V call is TRBV5-1, the J call TRBJ1-3; 8 positions match TRBD1. V lost 3 bases to trimming and J lost 3 bases; unmatched junction nucleotides: 5. This CDR3 comprises 15 residues. Germline loops: CDR1 SGHRS, CDR2 YFSETQ. CDR3 in DNA: TGCGCCAGCAGCTCGGACAGGGTGGATGGAAACACCATATATTTT. Translation gives CASSSDRVDGNTIYF. The full variable domain, its missing parts supplied by reference TRBV5-1 and TRBJ1-3, is KAGVTQTPRYLIKTRGQQVTLSCSPISGHRSVSWYQQTPGQGLQFLFEYFSETQRNKGNFPGRFSGRQFSNSRSEMNVSTLELGDSALYLCASSSDRVDGNTIYFGEGSWLTVV.

The rearrangement links TRBV4-2 to TRBJ2-3; 8 bases match TRBD2. Germline values: CDR1 LGHNA, CDR2 YNFKEQ. This CDR3 is 17 amino acids long. V was clipped by 1 base and J by 3 bases; unmatched bases: 9. CDR3 in amino acids: CASSQVLRGGSTDTQYF. Written as DNA, the CDR3 is TGTGCCAGCAGCCAAGTGCTCCGGGGGGGTTCAACAGATACGCAGTATTTT.